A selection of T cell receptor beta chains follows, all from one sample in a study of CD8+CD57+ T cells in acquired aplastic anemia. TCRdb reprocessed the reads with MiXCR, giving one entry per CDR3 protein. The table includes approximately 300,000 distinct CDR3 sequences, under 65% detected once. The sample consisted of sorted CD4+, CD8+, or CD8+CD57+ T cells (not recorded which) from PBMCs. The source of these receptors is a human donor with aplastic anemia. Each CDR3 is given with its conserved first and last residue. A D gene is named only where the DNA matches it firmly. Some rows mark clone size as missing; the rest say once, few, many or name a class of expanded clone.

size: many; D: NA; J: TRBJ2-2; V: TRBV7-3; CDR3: CASSPPLARNTGELFF; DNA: TGTGCCAGCAGCCCCCCACTCGCAAGGAACACCGGGGAGCTGTTTTTT
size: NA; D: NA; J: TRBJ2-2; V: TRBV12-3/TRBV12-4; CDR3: CASSLASGELFF; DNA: TGTGCCAGCAGTTTAGCCAGCGGGGAGCTGTTTTTT
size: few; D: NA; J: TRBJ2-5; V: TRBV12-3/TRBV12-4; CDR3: CASRQGSNQPQYF; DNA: TGTGCCAGCAGGCAGGGTTCGAATCAGCCCCAGTACTTC
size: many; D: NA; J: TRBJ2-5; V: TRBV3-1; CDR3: CASSQNLASRGTQYF; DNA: TGTGCCAGCAGCCAGAACCTAGCGAGCCGGGGGACCCAGTACTTC
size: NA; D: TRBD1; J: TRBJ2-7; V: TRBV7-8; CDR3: CASSLGDRTYEQYF; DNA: TGTGCCAGCAGCTTAGGGGACAGGACCTACGAGCAGTACTTC
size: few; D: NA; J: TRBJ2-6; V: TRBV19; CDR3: CASSRDSNSGANVLTF; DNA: TGTGCCAGTAGCCGGGACTCGAACTCTGGGGCCAACGTCCTGACTTTC
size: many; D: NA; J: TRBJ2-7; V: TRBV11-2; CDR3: CASSSIGGEQYF; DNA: TGTGCCAGCAGCTCGATCGGTGGCGAGCAGTACTTC
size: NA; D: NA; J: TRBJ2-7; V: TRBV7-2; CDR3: CASSLGMGPLYEQYF; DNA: TGTGCCAGCAGCTTAGGCATGGGCCCACTCTACGAGCAGTACTTC
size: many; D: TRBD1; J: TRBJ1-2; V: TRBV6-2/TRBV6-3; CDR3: CASRATGEGNYGYTF; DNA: TGTGCCAGCAGAGCGACAGGGGAGGGGAACTATGGCTACACCTTC
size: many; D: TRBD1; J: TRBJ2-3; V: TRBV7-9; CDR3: CASSLWDSSTDTQYF; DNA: TGTGCCAGCAGCCTATGGGACAGTAGCACAGATACGCAGTATTTT
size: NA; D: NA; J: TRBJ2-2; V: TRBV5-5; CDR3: CASRLFGSGNTGELFF; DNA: TGTGCCAGCAGGCTTTTCGGGTCAGGGAACACCGGGGAGCTGTTTTTT
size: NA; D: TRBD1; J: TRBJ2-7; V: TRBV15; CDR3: CATSRGDRAAYEQYF; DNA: TGTGCCACCAGCAGGGGGGACAGGGCTGCCTACGAGCAGTACTTC
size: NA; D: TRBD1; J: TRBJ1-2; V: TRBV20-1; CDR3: CSARTGKDPYGYTF; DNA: TGCAGTGCTCGGACAGGGAAGGACCCTTATGGCTACACCTTC
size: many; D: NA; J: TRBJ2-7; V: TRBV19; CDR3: CASSTQRGSYEQYF; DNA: TGTGCCAGTAGTACTCAACGGGGATCCTACGAGCAGTACTTC
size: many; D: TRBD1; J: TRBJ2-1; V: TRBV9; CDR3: CASSGTGGSYNEQFF; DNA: TGCGCCAGCAGCGGGACAGGGGGGTCCTACAATGAGCAGTTCTTC
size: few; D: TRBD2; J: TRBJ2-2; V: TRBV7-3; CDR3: CASRTSGNTGELFF; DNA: TGTGCCAGCAGGACTAGCGGAAACACCGGGGAGCTGTTTTTT
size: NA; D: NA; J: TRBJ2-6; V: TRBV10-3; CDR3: CAISSEFSGANVLTF; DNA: TGTGCCATCAGCTCTGAGTTCTCTGGGGCCAACGTCCTGACTTTC
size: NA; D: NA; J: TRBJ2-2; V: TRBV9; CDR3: CASSLSGIGELFF; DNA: TGTGCCAGCAGTTTATCAGGGATCGGGGAGCTGTTTTTT
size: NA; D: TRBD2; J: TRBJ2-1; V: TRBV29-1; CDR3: CSVVAGGINEQFF; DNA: TGCAGCGTTGTAGCGGGAGGGATTAATGAGCAGTTCTTC
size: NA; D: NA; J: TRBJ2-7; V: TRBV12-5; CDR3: CASGVGPYEQYF; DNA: TGTGCTAGTGGCGTAGGACCCTACGAGCAGTACTTC
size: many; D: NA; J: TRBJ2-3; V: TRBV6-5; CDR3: CASSYRAATDTQYF; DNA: TGTGCCAGCAGTTATAGAGCCGCCACAGATACGCAGTATTTT
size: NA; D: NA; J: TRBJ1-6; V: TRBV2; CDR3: CASSDIEEDSPLHF; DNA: TGTGCCAGCAGCGACATTGAGGAGGACTCACCCCTCCACTTT
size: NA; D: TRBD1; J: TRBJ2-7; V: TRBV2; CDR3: CASSLDRGDSYEQYF; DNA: TGTGCCAGCAGTTTGGACAGGGGAGACTCCTACGAGCAGTACTTC
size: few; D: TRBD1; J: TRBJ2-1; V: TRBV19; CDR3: CASSDRDRGNNEQFF; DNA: TGTGCCAGTAGTGACCGGGACAGGGGAAACAATGAGCAGTTCTTC
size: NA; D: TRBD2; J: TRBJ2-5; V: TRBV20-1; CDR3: CSAPGGTSGKGTQYF; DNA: TGCAGTGCCCCCGGGGGGACTAGCGGGAAGGGGACCCAGTACTTC
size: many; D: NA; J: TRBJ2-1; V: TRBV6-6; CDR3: CASSSEDWLDEQSF; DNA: TGTGCCAGCAGTAGCGAGGATTGGTTGGATGAGCAGTCCTTC
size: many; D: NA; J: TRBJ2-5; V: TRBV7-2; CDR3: CASSLQSGETQYF; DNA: TGTGCCAGCAGCTTACAATCGGGGGAGACCCAGTACTTC
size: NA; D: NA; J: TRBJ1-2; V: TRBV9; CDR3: CASSVGQGVTNYGYTF; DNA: TGTGCCAGCAGCGTCGGGCAGGGAGTCACTAACTATGGCTACACCTTC
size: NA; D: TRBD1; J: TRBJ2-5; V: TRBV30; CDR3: CAWRGTAEKETQYF; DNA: TGTGCCTGGAGGGGGACAGCTGAAAAAGAGACCCAGTACTTC
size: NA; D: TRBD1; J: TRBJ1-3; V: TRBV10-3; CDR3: CAIKPGGGNTIYF; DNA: TGTGCCATCAAGCCAGGGGGAGGAAACACCATATATTTT
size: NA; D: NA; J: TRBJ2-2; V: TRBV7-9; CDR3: CASSYWESNGELFF; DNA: TGTGCCAGCAGCTATTGGGAATCGAACGGGGAGCTGTTTTTT
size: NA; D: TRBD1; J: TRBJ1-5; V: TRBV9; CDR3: CASSVGQGANQPQHF; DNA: TGTGCCAGCAGCGTGGGGCAGGGGGCGAATCAGCCCCAGCATTTT
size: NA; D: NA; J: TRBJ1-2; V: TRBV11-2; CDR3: CASSPIRDTYGYTF; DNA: TGTGCCAGCAGCCCAATCCGGGACACCTATGGCTACACCTTC
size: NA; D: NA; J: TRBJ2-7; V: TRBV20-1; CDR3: CSAPKTERQAYEQYF; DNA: TGCAGTGCTCCTAAAACAGAGCGGCAAGCCTACGAGCAGTACTTC
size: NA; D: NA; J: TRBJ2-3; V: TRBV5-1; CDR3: CASSLGQRVGTDTQYF; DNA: TGCGCCAGCAGCTTGGGACAGCGGGTCGGCACAGATACGCAGTATTTT
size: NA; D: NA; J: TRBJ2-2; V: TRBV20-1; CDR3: CSARDRGRTGELFF; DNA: TGCAGTGCTAGAGACAGGGGTCGAACCGGGGAGCTGTTTTTT
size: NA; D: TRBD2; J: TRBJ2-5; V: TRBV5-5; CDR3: CASSLGAGLAGAETQYF; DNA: TGTGCCAGCAGCTTAGGGGCCGGATTAGCGGGAGCTGAGACCCAGTACTTC
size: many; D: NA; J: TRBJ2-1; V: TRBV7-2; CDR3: CASSLDPGSYNEQFF; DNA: TGTGCCAGCAGCTTAGACCCGGGCTCCTACAATGAGCAGTTCTTC
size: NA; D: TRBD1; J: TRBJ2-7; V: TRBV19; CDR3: CASSPRTGVAYEQYF; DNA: TGTGCCAGTAGTCCCCGGACAGGAGTGGCCTACGAGCAGTACTTC
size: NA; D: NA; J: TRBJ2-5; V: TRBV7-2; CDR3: CASSLAGASSPQYF; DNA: TGTGCCAGCAGCTTAGCGGGGGCTAGTTCCCCCCAGTACTTC
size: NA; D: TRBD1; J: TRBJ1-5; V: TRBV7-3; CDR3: CASSSGQGDSNQPQHF; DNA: TGTGCCAGCAGCTCTGGACAGGGGGATAGCAATCAGCCCCAGCATTTT
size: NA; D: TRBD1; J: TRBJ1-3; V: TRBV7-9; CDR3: CASTKKQGYSGNTIYF; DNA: TGTGCCAGCACCAAAAAACAGGGGTACTCTGGAAACACCATATATTTT
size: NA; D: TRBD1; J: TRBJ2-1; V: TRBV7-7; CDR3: CASSFHRGQQFF; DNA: TGTGCTAGCAGCTTCCACAGGGGCCAGCAGTTCTTC
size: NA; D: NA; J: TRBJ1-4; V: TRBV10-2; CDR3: CASSLGPTLTTNEKLFF; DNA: TGCGCCAGCAGTCTTGGGCCTACACTAACAACTAATGAAAAACTGTTTTTT
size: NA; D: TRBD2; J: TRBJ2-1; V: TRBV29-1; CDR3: CSVVAGDNEQFF; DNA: TGCAGCGTGGTAGCGGGGGACAATGAGCAGTTCTTC
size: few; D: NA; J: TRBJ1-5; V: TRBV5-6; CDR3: CASAREDQPQHF; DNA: TGTGCCAGCGCGAGGGAAGATCAGCCCCAGCATTTT
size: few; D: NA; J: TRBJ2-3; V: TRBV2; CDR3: CASKAGAPPDTQYF; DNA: TGTGCCAGCAAGGCGGGGGCTCCGCCAGATACGCAGTATTTT
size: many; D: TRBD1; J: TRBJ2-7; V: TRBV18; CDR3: CASSQGQGSSYEQYF; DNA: TGTGCCAGCTCACAAGGACAGGGGTCCTCCTACGAGCAGTACTTC